The rows below give T cell receptor beta chains drawn from one sample of a study of T cells in localized non-small cell lung cancer. This table comes from immunoSEQ multiplex PCR, and its TCRdb copy is limited to in-frame clones, with some not included. In the table there are approximately 24,000 clones, around nine tenths of which are singletons. The sequences come from peripheral blood, collected before any cancer treatment. All receptors derive from a man aged 35 to 69 with stage I squamous cell lung carcinoma. Each CDR3 is given with its conserved first and last residue. D genes are given only for firm matches. A clone size is listed for some rows: how often the clone was seen (once, few, many), or a class if it is expanded.

V gene: TRBV25-1
D gene: .
J gene: TRBJ2-7
clone size: .
CDR3 length: 15
CDR3 DNA: TGTGCCAGCAGTGAATATGGGGCCAGGGCCAACGAGCAGTACTTC
CDR3 protein: CASSEYGARANEQYF

V gene: TRBV19
D gene: TRBD1
J gene: TRBJ1-1
clone size: .
CDR3 length: 13
CDR3 DNA: TGTGCCAGTGAGACAGGGGGCATTACTGAAGCTTTCTTT
CDR3 protein: CASETGGITEAFF

V gene: TRBV6-1
D gene: .
J gene: TRBJ1-2
clone size: .
CDR3 length: 15
CDR3 DNA: TGTGCCAGCAGTGAACAGGGACGGGCGCACTATGGCTACACCTTC
CDR3 protein: CASSEQGRAHYGYTF

V gene: TRBV19
D gene: .
J gene: TRBJ1-5
clone size: .
CDR3 length: 16
CDR3 DNA: TGTGCCAGTCTTTTGAGCGGGGGCCTAGGCAATCAGCCCCAGCATTTT
CDR3 protein: CASLLSGGLGNQPQHF

V gene: TRBV19
D gene: .
J gene: TRBJ2-7
clone size: once
CDR3 length: 13
CDR3 DNA: TGTGCGAGTACCCCCCAGGGTTCGTACGAGCAGTACTTC
CDR3 protein: CASTPQGSYEQYF

V gene: TRBV2
D gene: TRBD1
J gene: TRBJ2-7
clone size: .
CDR3 length: 13
CDR3 DNA: TGTGCCAGCACCCGGGACAGGACCTACGAGCAGTACTTC
CDR3 protein: CASTRDRTYEQYF

V gene: TRBV14
D gene: .
J gene: TRBJ2-7
clone size: .
CDR3 length: 13
CDR3 DNA: TGTGCCAGCAGTAGAGGGGCCTTCTACGAGCAGTACTTC
CDR3 protein: CASSRGAFYEQYF

V gene: TRBV4-2
D gene: TRBD1
J gene: TRBJ1-6
clone size: .
CDR3 length: 14
CDR3 DNA: TGTGCCAGCAGATCAACAGGGGGAAATTCACCCCTCCACTTT
CDR3 protein: CASRSTGGNSPLHF

V gene: TRBV18
D gene: TRBD2
J gene: TRBJ2-1
clone size: .
CDR3 length: 15
CDR3 DNA: TGTGCCAGCTCACCCTCCGGCGGGGGGCTCAATGAGCAGTTCTTC
CDR3 protein: CASSPSGGGLNEQFF

V gene: TRBV5-4
D gene: .
J gene: TRBJ1-4
clone size: .
CDR3 length: 15
CDR3 DNA: TGTGCCAGCAGCTTGGCCGGGAAGTCTGATGAAAAACTGTTTTTT
CDR3 protein: CASSLAGKSDEKLFF

V gene: TRBV6-1
D gene: TRBD1
J gene: TRBJ2-7
clone size: .
CDR3 length: 15
CDR3 DNA: TGTGCCAGCAGTGAATACAAACAGGGGGTTTTCGAGCAGTACTTC
CDR3 protein: CASSEYKQGVFEQYF

V gene: TRBV28
D gene: .
J gene: TRBJ1-5
clone size: .
CDR3 length: 15
CDR3 DNA: TGTGCCAGCACCCCTGGTGGGAGTGGCAATCAGCCCCAGCATTTT
CDR3 protein: CASTPGGSGNQPQHF

V gene: TRBV6-6
D gene: TRBD1
J gene: TRBJ1-1
clone size: once
CDR3 length: 16
CDR3 DNA: TGTGCCAGCACCTCCCGACAGGGGCTGTTGGACACTGAAGCTTTCTTT
CDR3 protein: CASTSRQGLLDTEAFF

V gene: TRBV19
D gene: .
J gene: TRBJ1-6
clone size: .
CDR3 length: 12
CDR3 DNA: TGTGCCAGTAGTGTGGTAGATTCACCCCTCCACTTT
CDR3 protein: CASSVVDSPLHF

V gene: TRBV30
D gene: .
J gene: TRBJ2-3
clone size: .
CDR3 length: 15
CDR3 DNA: TGTGCCTGGAGTGGGCTCCGGCATCAGACAGATACGCAGTATTTT
CDR3 protein: CAWSGLRHQTDTQYF

V gene: TRBV4-3
D gene: .
J gene: TRBJ1-5
clone size: .
CDR3 length: 14
CDR3 DNA: TGCGCCAGCAGCCTTAATGGAGGCAATCAGCCCCAGCATTTT
CDR3 protein: CASSLNGGNQPQHF

V gene: TRBV7-9
D gene: .
J gene: TRBJ1-1
clone size: .
CDR3 length: 13
CDR3 DNA: TGTGCCAGCAGCCCCGGTGGGAACACTGAAGCTTTCTTT
CDR3 protein: CASSPGGNTEAFF

V gene: TRBV10-2
D gene: .
J gene: TRBJ1-5
clone size: once
CDR3 length: 13
CDR3 DNA: TGCGCCAGCAGTGAGCAGGCCAATCAGCCCCAGCATTTT
CDR3 protein: CASSEQANQPQHF

V gene: TRBV28
D gene: .
J gene: TRBJ1-6
clone size: .
CDR3 length: 17
CDR3 DNA: TGTGCCAGCAGTTTATTTACTGCAAGCTCCTATAATTCACCCCTCCACTTT
CDR3 protein: CASSLFTASSYNSPLHF

V gene: TRBV15
D gene: .
J gene: TRBJ1-5
clone size: .
CDR3 length: 17
CDR3 DNA: TGTGCCACCAGCAGAGGCCCACTAGGGTTTAGAAATCAGCCCCAGCATTTT
CDR3 protein: CATSRGPLGFRNQPQHF

V gene: TRBV30
D gene: .
J gene: TRBJ2-7
clone size: .
CDR3 length: 12
CDR3 DNA: TGTGCCTGGAGTCCCCCATGGGGCGAGCAGTACTTC
CDR3 protein: CAWSPPWGEQYF

V gene: TRBV11-2
D gene: .
J gene: TRBJ1-1
clone size: .
CDR3 length: 14
CDR3 DNA: TGTGCCAGCAGCTTCCTTAGGCAGAACACTGAAGCTTTCTTT
CDR3 protein: CASSFLRQNTEAFF

V gene: TRBV15
D gene: .
J gene: TRBJ2-2
clone size: once
CDR3 length: 14
CDR3 DNA: TGTGCCACCAGCAGAGCCCAGGGCACCGGGGAGCTGTTTTTT
CDR3 protein: CATSRAQGTGELFF

V gene: TRBV4-1
D gene: TRBD1
J gene: TRBJ2-5
clone size: .
CDR3 length: 14
CDR3 DNA: TGCGCCAGCAGCCAATCGGGACAGGGGGAGACCCAGTACTTC
CDR3 protein: CASSQSGQGETQYF

V gene: TRBV30
D gene: TRBD2
J gene: TRBJ2-1
clone size: once
CDR3 length: 15
CDR3 DNA: TGTGCCTGGAGTGTTCGGGGGGGCCTCTCTTATGAGCAGTTCTTC
CDR3 protein: CAWSVRGGLSYEQFF

V gene: TRBV28
D gene: .
J gene: TRBJ2-1
clone size: .
CDR3 length: 17
CDR3 DNA: TGTGCCAGCAGTGCGGACGGCTTTGGGCGGGTAAACAATGAGCAGTTCTTC
CDR3 protein: CASSADGFGRVNNEQFF

V gene: TRBV7-9
D gene: .
J gene: TRBJ2-1
clone size: .
CDR3 length: 15
CDR3 DNA: TGTGCCAGCAGCCCCCGGGAAACCTCCTACAATGAGCAGTTCTTC
CDR3 protein: CASSPRETSYNEQFF

V gene: TRBV4-2
D gene: .
J gene: TRBJ1-3
clone size: .
CDR3 length: 17
CDR3 DNA: TGTGCCAGCAGCCAAGACTTGGCCAGGGGTGCGGGAAACACCATATATTTT
CDR3 protein: CASSQDLARGAGNTIYF

V gene: TRBV9
D gene: .
J gene: TRBJ2-6
clone size: .
CDR3 length: 18
CDR3 DNA: TGTGCCAGCAGCGTAGAAGACAGGATTCCCTCTGGGGCCAACGTCCTGACTTTC
CDR3 protein: CASSVEDRIPSGANVLTF